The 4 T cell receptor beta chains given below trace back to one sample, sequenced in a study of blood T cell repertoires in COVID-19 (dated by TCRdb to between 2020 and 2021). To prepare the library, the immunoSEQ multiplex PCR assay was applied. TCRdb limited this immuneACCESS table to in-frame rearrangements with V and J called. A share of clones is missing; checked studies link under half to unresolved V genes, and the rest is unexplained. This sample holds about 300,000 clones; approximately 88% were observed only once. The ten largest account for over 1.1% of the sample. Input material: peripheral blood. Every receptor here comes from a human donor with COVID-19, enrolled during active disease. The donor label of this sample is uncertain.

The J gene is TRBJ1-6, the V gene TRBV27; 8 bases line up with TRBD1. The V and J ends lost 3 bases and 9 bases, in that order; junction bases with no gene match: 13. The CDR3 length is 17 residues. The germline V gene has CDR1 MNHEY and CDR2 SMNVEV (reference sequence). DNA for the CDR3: TGTGCCAGCAGTTTTAATAACCCAGGGGGCCAGGGTTCACCCCTCCACTTT. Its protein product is CASSFNNPGGQGSPLHF.

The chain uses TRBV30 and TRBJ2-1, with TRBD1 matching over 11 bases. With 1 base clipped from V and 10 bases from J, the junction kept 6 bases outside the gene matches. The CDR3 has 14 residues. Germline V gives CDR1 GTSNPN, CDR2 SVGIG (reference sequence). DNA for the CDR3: TGTGCCTGGAGTGCGGACAGGGGGCTGGGGGAGCAGTTCTTC. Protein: CAWSADRGLGEQFF.

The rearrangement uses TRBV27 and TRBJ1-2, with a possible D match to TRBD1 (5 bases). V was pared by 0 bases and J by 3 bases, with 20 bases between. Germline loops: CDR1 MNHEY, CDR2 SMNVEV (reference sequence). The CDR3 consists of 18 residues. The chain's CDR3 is CASSLSAVGHRSDYGYTF. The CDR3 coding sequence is TGTGCCAGCAGTTTATCGGCGGTCGGACACAGGTCAGACTATGGCTACACCTTC.

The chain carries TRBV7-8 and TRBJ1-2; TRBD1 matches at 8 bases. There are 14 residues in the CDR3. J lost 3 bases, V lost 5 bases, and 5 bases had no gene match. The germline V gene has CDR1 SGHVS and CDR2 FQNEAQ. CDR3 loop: CASSGRQGHYGYTF. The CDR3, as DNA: TGTGCCAGCAGCGGCCGACAGGGGCACTATGGCTACACCTTC.